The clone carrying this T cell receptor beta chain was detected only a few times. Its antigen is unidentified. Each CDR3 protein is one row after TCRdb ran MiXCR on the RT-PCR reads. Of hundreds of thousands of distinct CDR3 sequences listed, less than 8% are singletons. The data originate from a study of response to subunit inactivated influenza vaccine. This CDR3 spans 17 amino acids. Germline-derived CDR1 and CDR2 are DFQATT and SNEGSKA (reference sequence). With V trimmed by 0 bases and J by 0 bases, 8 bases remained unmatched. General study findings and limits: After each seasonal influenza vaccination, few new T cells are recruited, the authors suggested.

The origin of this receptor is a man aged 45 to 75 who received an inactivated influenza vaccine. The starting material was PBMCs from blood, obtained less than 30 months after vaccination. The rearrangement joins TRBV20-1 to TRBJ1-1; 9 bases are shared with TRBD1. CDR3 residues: CSARDAGTGTMNTEAFF. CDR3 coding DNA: TGCAGTGCTAGAGACGCCGGGACAGGGACTATGAACACTGAAGCTTTCTTT.